This passage covers 30 T cell receptor beta chains from one sample sequenced in a study of shared T cell receptors in the human thymus. The table came from immunoSEQ multiplex PCR; TCRdb's copy has only in-frame clones and leaves some out. The repertoire holds some 760,000 clones, with approximately 83% as singletons. These records were also assigned to another study, of human thymus T cells.

The sample consisted of thymocytes. These receptors were collected from a girl under two years old with a congenital heart defect.

The gene calls are TRBV12-2 and TRBJ2-3; the table names TRBD2, a call not compared with the DNA. TRBV12-2 constitutes a pseudogene. This CDR3 comprises 16 residues. The CDR3 nucleotides are TGTGCAAGTCGACCACTGCTAGCGGGGCGAACAGATACGCAGTATTTT. As protein: CASRPLLAGRTDTQYF.

This clone showed up just a few times. The chain links TRBV7-2 to TRBJ2-7; D might be TRBD2 (6 bases). V lost 5 bases and J lost 4, with 18 bases in between. Germline CDR1 is SGHTA and CDR2 is FQGNSA. The CDR3 is made up of 15 amino acids. CDR3 loop: CASSQPALASYEQYF. CDR3 bases: TGTGCCAGCAGCCAGCCCGCGCTAGCGTCGTACGAGCAGTACTTC.

The gene calls are TRBV6-5 and TRBJ2-2; D call uncertain. CDR1 and CDR2 (germline): MNHEY, SVGAGI. V dropped 1 base and J dropped 1 base, with 10 bases sitting between them. The CDR3 totals 16 residues. The CDR3 loop reads CASSYLRHMNTGELFF. The CDR3 coding sequence is TGTGCCAGCAGTTACTTGAGACACATGAACACCGGGGAGCTGTTTTTT.

V and J are TRBV6-6 and TRBJ1-2; TRBD1 matches 11 bases. The junction had 12 bases not matched to a gene; V was cut back by 7 bases and J by 8 bases. Germline-derived CDR1 and CDR2 are MNHNY and SVGAGI (reference sequence). The CDR3 runs 15 residues. CDR3 loop: CASIPGDRGGRGYTF. The DNA of the CDR3 is TGTGCCAGCATACCGGGGGACAGGGGGGGCCGGGGCTACACCTTC.

The V call is TRBV10-1, the J call TRBJ2-1; 12 bases are a match to TRBD2. The CDR3 has 17 amino acids. The V gene's germline CDR1 is WNHNN and CDR2 SYGVQD (reference sequence). V shed 1 base and J 7 bases; nucleotides not matched to a gene: 8. The CDR3 region is CASSEYGLAGGRNEQFF. DNA for the CDR3: TGCGCCAGCAGTGAGTACGGCCTAGCGGGGGGGCGGAATGAGCAGTTCTTC.

This clone was seen once. The rearrangement uses TRBV27 and TRBJ2-3; D might be TRBD2 (6 bases). The CDR3 runs 13 residues. V lost 6 bases and J lost 7, with 14 bases in between. Germline CDR1 MNHEY, CDR2 SMNVEV (reference sequence). DNA for the CDR3: TGTGCCAGCAGGACCGGGACTGAGAATACGCAGTATTTT. Residues: CASRTGTENTQYF.

The chain carries TRBV2 and TRBJ2-7; tentatively, D is TRBD1 (6 bases). Trimming took off 2 bases at V and 4 bases at J, with 15 bases between the two ends. This CDR3 comprises 15 residues. Looked up from germline, CDR1 is SNHLY and CDR2 is FYNNEI. In DNA form, the CDR3 reads TGTGCCAGCAGTGAATCCCCGACAGGTCCATACGAGCAGTACTTC. This gives the protein CASSESPTGPYEQYF.

The CDR3 protein is CASRGPGGPNYGYTF. For the CDR3, the DNA is TGTGCCAGCAGGGGGCCAGGGGGTCCTAACTATGGCTACACCTTC. The J gene is TRBJ1-2, the V gene TRBV27; TRBD1 matches 7 bases. CDR3 size: 15 residues. The trim removed 6 bases at V and 0 bases at J, leaving 7 bases unmatched. Germline CDR1 and CDR2: MNHEY and SMNVEV (reference sequence).

The chain links TRBV7-9 to TRBJ1-3; D not certain. Germline V gene data show CDR1 as SEHNR and CDR2 as FQNEAQ (reference sequence). The CDR3 totals 16 residues. The V end lost 5 bases, the J end lost 0 bases, and 14 bases lay between the germline ends. CDR3 bases: TGTGCCAGCAGCCCACGGACTGAAAACTCTGGAAACACCATATATTTT. It translates to CASSPRTENSGNTIYF.

This clone showed up just once. This rearrangement joins TRBV4-1 to TRBJ2-1, with a possible D match to TRBD2 (7 bases). The CDR3 runs to 19 residues. Trimming shortened V by 3 bases and J by 3 bases, and 24 bases separated the two germline ends. Germline values: CDR1 MGHRA, CDR2 YSYEKL. CDR3 region: CASSHPPGRRGPIYNEQFF. The CDR3 bases are TGCGCCAGCAGCCACCCCCCAGGACGGCGGGGGCCGATCTACAATGAGCAGTTCTTC.

A few counts support this clone. J is TRBJ1-6 and V is TRBV27; TRBD1 aligns across 10 bases. CDR1 MNHEY and CDR2 SMNVEV come from the germline V gene (reference sequence). Losses at the gene ends were 3 bases for V and 7 bases for J; bases not matched to a gene: 12. This CDR3 contains 18 residues. CDR3 sequence: CASSFGQGEGTKNSPLHF. The CDR3 nucleotides are TGTGCCAGCAGTTTCGGACAGGGGGAAGGTACCAAGAATTCACCCCTCCACTTT.

The chain joins TRBV13 to TRBJ1-1, with 8 nucleotides matching TRBD1. With V trimmed by 5 bases and J by 7 bases, 12 bases remained unmatched. The CDR3 extends over 15 amino acids. Germline CDR1 is PRHDT and CDR2 is FYEKMQ (reference sequence). This CDR3 is CASSRTGIGISEAFF. The DNA of the CDR3 is TGTGCCAGCAGCCGGACAGGGATCGGGATCAGTGAAGCTTTCTTT.

The chain recombines TRBV27 with TRBJ2-7; TRBD1 aligns across 7 bases. Germline CDR1 and CDR2: MNHEY and SMNVEV (reference sequence). V shed 4 bases and J 0 bases; nucleotides not matched to a gene: 6. This CDR3 region has 15 residues. In nucleotides, the CDR3 is TGTGCCAGCAGTTATAGGGGGCCCGACTCCTACGAGCAGTACTTC. Protein product: CASSYRGPDSYEQYF.

This chain links TRBV5-4 with TRBJ1-2, with unresolved D. Trimming pared 2 bases from V and 3 bases from J, leaving 8 bases between. CDR1 and CDR2 from the germline V gene are SGHNT and YYREEE (reference sequence). The CDR3 contains 13 residues. CDR3 in amino acids: CASSLEDYYGYTF. In DNA, the CDR3 is TGTGCCAGCAGCTTAGAGGATTACTATGGCTACACCTTC. Complete variable domain (other parts from reference TRBV5-4 and TRBJ1-2): ETGVTQSPTHLIKTRGQQVTLRCSSQSGHNTVSWYQQALGQGPQFIFQYYREEENGRGNFPPRFSGLQFPNYSSELNVNALELDDSALYLCASSLEDYYGYTFGSGTRLTVV.

The chain employs TRBV6-1 and TRBJ2-7; a weak D match, TRBD2 (5 bases). V lost 5 bases to trimming and J lost 4 bases, with 15 bases between them. The CDR3 runs to 14 residues. Germline V gene sequence: CDR1 MNHNS, CDR2 SASEGT. The CDR3 loop is CASSHSLRGYEQYF. As DNA, the CDR3 is TGTGCCAGCAGTCACAGCCTCCGGGGATACGAGCAGTACTTC.

The chain uses TRBV11-2 and TRBJ1-1; 8 bases line up with TRBD1. Trimming took 6 bases from V and 4 from J; bases not matched to a gene: 16. CDR1 and CDR2 (germline): SGHAT, FQNNGV. This CDR3 contains 17 residues. CDR3 nucleotide sequence: TGTGCCAGCAGTCCTCTAGACCGACAGGGGCCGTGCACTGAAGCTTTCTTT. Its translation is CASSPLDRQGPCTEAFF.

The table lists this clone with a few counts. The J gene is TRBJ2-3, the V gene TRBV18; TRBD2 agrees at 11 bases. V dropped 1 base and J dropped 14; count of bases not matched to a gene: 5. In germline, CDR1 is KGHSH, CDR2 LQKENI. This CDR3 comprises 13 residues. Written as DNA, the CDR3 is TGTGCCAGCTCACCACGACTAGCGGGGTGCATGTATTTT. This sequence encodes CASSPRLAGCMYF.

The CDR3 DNA reads as TGTGCCAGCAGTTTAGTCTCCGGTCCGAACACCGGGGAGCTGTTTTTT. Its translation is CASSLVSGPNTGELFF. V usage is TRBV28 and J usage is TRBJ2-2; no definite D call. Germline assignment: CDR1 MDHEN and CDR2 SYDVKM. There are 16 residues in the CDR3. V dropped 2 bases and J dropped 0 bases, with 10 bases sitting between them.

As concerns this clone: A junction end diverges from the germline sequence, so it may reflect a read error. The genes are TRBV5-1 and TRBJ2-7, with 9 bases lining up with TRBD2. The CDR3 is 16 residues long. Germline V lookup: CDR1 SGHRS, CDR2 YFSETQ. Here the CDR3 reads CASRLGLAGYSYEQYF. In DNA form, the CDR3 reads TGCGCCAGCAGGTTGGGGCTAGCGGGGTACTCCTACGAGCAGTACTTC. Together with reference TRBV5-1 and TRBJ2-7, the CDR3 gives the full variable domain: KAGVTQTPRYLIKTRGQQVTLSCSPISGHRSVSWYQQTPGQGLQFLFEYFSETQRNKGNFPGRFSGRQFSNSRSEMNVSTLELGDSALYLCASRLGLAGYSYEQYFGPGTRLTVT.

This chain joins TRBV7-9 and TRBJ2-6; 9 bases fit TRBD1. There are 19 residues in the CDR3. Germline values: CDR1 SEHNR, CDR2 FQNEAQ (reference sequence). The trim removed 5 bases at V and 0 bases at J, leaving 11 bases unmatched. The CDR3 region is CASSPRNRDRDSGANVLTF. The DNA of the CDR3 is TGTGCCAGCAGCCCGAGAAACCGGGACAGGGACTCTGGGGCCAACGTCCTGACTTTC.

The chain links TRBV23-1 to TRBJ2-5; D might be TRBD1 (6 bases). TRBV23-1 qualifies as an ORF whose function is uncertain. The CDR3 runs to 16 residues. The V end was cut by 1 base, the J end by 6 bases, with 18 bases between. For the CDR3, the DNA is TGCGCCAGCAGTCAATGCAACTTCGGCAGGGGAAAGACCCAGTACTTC. It translates to CASSQCNFGRGKTQYF.

Written as DNA, the CDR3 is TGTGCCAGCAGTTTTTCCGGGACAGGGAACACTGAAGCTTTCTTT. Encoded protein: CASSFSGTGNTEAFF. The chain carries TRBV11-3 and TRBJ1-1, with 8 positions matching TRBD1. Germline CDR1 is SGHNT and CDR2 is YENEEA. The CDR3 covers 15 residues. With V trimmed by 6 bases and J by 1 base, 7 bases remained unmatched.

The J gene is TRBJ2-7, the V gene TRBV7-9, with 7 positions matching TRBD2. V was clipped by 0 bases and J by 0 bases; unmatched bases: 5. Germline V gene lookup returns CDR1 SEHNR and CDR2 FQNEAQ (reference sequence). CDR3 size: 16 residues. CDR3 nucleotide sequence: TGTGCCAGCAGCTTAGCGTCTAGCGGCAGCTCCTACGAGCAGTACTTC. Translation: CASSLASSGSSYEQYF.

The CDR3, as DNA: TGTGCCGACCGGGACAGGGCGGACACTGAAGCTTTCTTT. This codes for CADRDRADTEAFF. The chain couples TRBV2 to TRBJ1-1, with 9 bases matching TRBD1. The CDR3 has 13 amino acids. V dropped 11 bases and J dropped 3; count of bases not matched to a gene: 7. Germline V gene data show CDR1 as SNHLY and CDR2 as FYNNEI.

V usage is TRBV15 and J usage is TRBJ1-2, with D uncertain. Trimming cost V 0 bases and J 3 bases, with 11 bases left between them. The CDR3 extends over 15 amino acids. The germline V gene has CDR1 LNHNV and CDR2 YYDKDF (reference sequence). CDR3 DNA sequence: TGTGCCACCAGCAGAGATCTGATTACAGACTATGGCTACACCTTC. This sequence encodes CATSRDLITDYGYTF.

This chain links TRBV19 with TRBJ2-7, with D unclear. The V end was cut by 5 bases, the J end by 0 bases, with 8 bases between. This CDR3 is built from 13 residues. CDR1 and CDR2 from the germline V gene are LNHDA and SQIVND (reference sequence). CDR3: CASSAKHSYEQYF. DNA of the CDR3: TGTGCCAGTAGTGCCAAGCACTCCTACGAGCAGTACTTC.

This chain joins TRBV28 and TRBJ2-3; 9 bases align to TRBD2. Trimming took 8 bases from V and 2 from J; bases not matched to a gene: 14. The CDR3 is 17 residues long. Germline CDR1 MDHEN, CDR2 SYDVKM. The CDR3 DNA sequence: TGTGCCAGCGGGGTAGCGGGGGAGCTAATACCCACAGATACGCAGTATTTT. It codes for CASGVAGELIPTDTQYF.

Here the CDR3 reads CASSSRSEFTEAFF. The CDR3, as DNA: TGTGCCAGCAGCTCGAGGTCGGAGTTCACTGAAGCTTTCTTT. The chain has TRBV7-9 and TRBJ1-1; D is uncertain. This CDR3 contains 14 residues. Germline CDR1 and CDR2: SEHNR and FQNEAQ (reference sequence). V was pared by 4 bases and J by 4 bases, with 13 bases between.

The rearrangement joins TRBV4-1 to TRBJ1-3, with 8 bases lining up with TRBD1. Per the germline V gene, CDR1 is MGHRA and CDR2 is YSYEKL. Trimming cost V 4 bases and J 3 bases; bases outside gene matches: 8. This CDR3 has 16 residues. The CDR3 protein is CASSRGQDRDGNTIYF. The CDR3 DNA reads TGCGCCAGCAGCCGGGGACAGGACAGGGATGGAAACACCATATATTTT.

The chain recombines TRBV2 with TRBJ2-5, with 13 bases that match TRBD2. V was pared by 8 bases and J by 8 bases, with 11 bases of the junction left unmatched. Germline CDR1 is SNHLY and CDR2 is FYNNEI. CDR3 length: 15 residues. CDR3 nucleotide sequence: TGTGCCAGCTGGAGACTAGCGGGGGGCCTTAAAACCCAGTACTTC. Protein: CASWRLAGGLKTQYF. Full variable domain (missing parts from reference TRBV2 and TRBJ2-5): EPEVTQTPSHQVTQMGQEVILRCVPISNHLYFYWYRQILGQKVEFLVSFYNNEISEKSEIFDDQFSVERPDGSNFTLKIRSTKLEDSAMYFCASWRLAGGLKTQYFGPGTRLLVL.